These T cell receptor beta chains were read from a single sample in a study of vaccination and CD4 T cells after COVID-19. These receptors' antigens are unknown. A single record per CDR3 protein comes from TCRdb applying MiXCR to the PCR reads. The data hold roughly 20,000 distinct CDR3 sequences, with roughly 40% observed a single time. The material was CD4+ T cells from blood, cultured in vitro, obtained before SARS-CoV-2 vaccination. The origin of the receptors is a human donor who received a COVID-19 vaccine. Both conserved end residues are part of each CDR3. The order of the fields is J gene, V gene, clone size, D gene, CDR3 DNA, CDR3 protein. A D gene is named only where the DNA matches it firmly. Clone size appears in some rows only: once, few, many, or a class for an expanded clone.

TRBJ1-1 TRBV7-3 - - TGTGCCAGCAGCTTATCAGGGCCCGGGGCTGAAGCTTTCTTT CASSLSGPGAEAFF
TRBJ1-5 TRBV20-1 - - TGCAGTGCTAGGAAGGGGAACAATCAGCCCCAGCATTTT CSARKGNNQPQHF
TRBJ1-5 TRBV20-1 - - TGCAGTGCTAGAGATCAACGGTCGGGGAGGGGACAGCCCCAGCATTTT CSARDQRSGRGQPQHF
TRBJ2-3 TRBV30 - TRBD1 TGTGCCGCCTCAGGGGGCCGGGGAGATACGCAGTATTTT CAASGGRGDTQYF
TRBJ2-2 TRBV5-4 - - TGTGCCAGCAGACCGGGAATAAACACCGGGGAGCTGTTTTTT CASRPGINTGELFF
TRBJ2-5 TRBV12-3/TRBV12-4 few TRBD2 TGTGCCAGCAGTTTAGTTAGACTAGCGGGGGGTTGGGAGACCCAGTACTTC CASSLVRLAGGWETQYF
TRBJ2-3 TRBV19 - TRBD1 TGTGCCAGTAGCCGGACAGGGATTACCACAGATACGCAGTATTTT CASSRTGITTDTQYF
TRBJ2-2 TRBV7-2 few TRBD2 TGTGCCAGCAGCAAAATTGGACCGGGACTACGTGTCGGGGAGCTGTTTTTT CASSKIGPGLRVGELFF
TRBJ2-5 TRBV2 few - TGTGCCAGCAGTGAATTCGGTCCCAGGGAGAACCAAGAGACCCAGTACTTC CASSEFGPRENQETQYF
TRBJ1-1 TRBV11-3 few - TGTGCCAGCAGCTTAGTTAGGGGAATGAACACTGAAGCTTTCTTT CASSLVRGMNTEAFF
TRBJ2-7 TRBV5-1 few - TGCGCCAGCAGCTCCAGGGTAGGCTACGAGCAGTACTTC CASSSRVGYEQYF
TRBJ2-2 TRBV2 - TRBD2 TGTGCCAGCAGTCCATTAGCGGGGTTGGGCACCGGGGAGCTGTTTTTT CASSPLAGLGTGELFF
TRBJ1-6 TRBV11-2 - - TGTGCCAGCAGCCAAACCGGAGGACCTAATTCACCCCTCCACTTT CASSQTGGPNSPLHF
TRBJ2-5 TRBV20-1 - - TGCAGTGCTAGTATACAAGAGACCCAGTACTTC CSASIQETQYF
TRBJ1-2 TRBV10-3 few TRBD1 TGTGCCATCAGTGGGACAGGGCGACTCTATGGCTACACCTTC CAISGTGRLYGYTF
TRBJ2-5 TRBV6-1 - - TGTGCCAGCAGTGAAGCTAGAGGGTTCGGGACCCAGTACTTC CASSEARGFGTQYF
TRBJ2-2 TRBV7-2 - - TGTGCCAGCAGCTCCCAGACAGGCGACACCGGGGAGCTGTTTTTT CASSSQTGDTGELFF
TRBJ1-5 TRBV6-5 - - TGTGCCAGCAGGTACAGGGCAGCGGGCAATCAGCCCCAGCATTTT CASRYRAAGNQPQHF
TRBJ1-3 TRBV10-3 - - TGTGCCATCAGTGACCCTCGTGCAGGAAACACCATATATTTT CAISDPRAGNTIYF
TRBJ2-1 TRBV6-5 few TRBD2 TGTGCCAGCAGTTATTCGCTTAGACTAGCTAATGAGCAGTTCTTC CASSYSLRLANEQFF
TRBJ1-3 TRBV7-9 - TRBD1 TGTGCCAGCAGCCCGGCAGGGGGAGGAAACACCATATATTTT CASSPAGGGNTIYF
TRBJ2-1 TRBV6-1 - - TGTGCCAGCAGATTAAATGAGCAGTTCTTC CASRLNEQFF
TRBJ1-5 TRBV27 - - TGTGCCAGCAGTTTAGAGCCCCAGCATTTT CASSLEPQHF
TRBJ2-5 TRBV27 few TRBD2 TGTGCCAGCAGTCCGGGACTAGCCATTCAAGAGACCCAGTACTTC CASSPGLAIQETQYF
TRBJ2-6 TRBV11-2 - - TGTGCCAGCAGCTTAGTATTGGGCCGGGGGGCCAACGTCCTGACTTTC CASSLVLGRGANVLTF
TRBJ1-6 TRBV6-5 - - TGTGCCAGCAGTTACTCTGCCAGTTATAATTCACCCCTCCACTTT CASSYSASYNSPLHF
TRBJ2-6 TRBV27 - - TGTGCCAGCAGTTCGAGAGCCGGGGCCAACGTCCTGACTTTC CASSSRAGANVLTF
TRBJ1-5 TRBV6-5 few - TGTGCCAGCAGTTACTCAGGTACAGCTTGGGAGCCCCAGCATTTT CASSYSGTAWEPQHF
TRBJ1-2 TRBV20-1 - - TGCAGTGCTGGGTGGGAAGGGGGCTATGGCTACACCTTC CSAGWEGGYGYTF
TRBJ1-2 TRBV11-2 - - TGTGCCAGCAGCTCCGGGGCTTACTATGGCTACACCTTC CASSSGAYYGYTF
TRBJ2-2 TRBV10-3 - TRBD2 TGTGCCATCAGTGGAATCCTAGCGGCGAACACCGGGGAGCTGTTTTTT CAISGILAANTGELFF
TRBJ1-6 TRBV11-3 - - TGTGCCAGCAGCCTTCGGAGTCATAATTCACCCCTCCACTTT CASSLRSHNSPLHF
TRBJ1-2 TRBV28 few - TGTGCCAGCATCCCAGGGAACGGAAACTATGGCTACACCTTC CASIPGNGNYGYTF
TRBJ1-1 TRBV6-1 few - TGTGCCAGCAGTGGCGCCTATTGGGGGCAGACCAACACTGAAGCTTTCTTT CASSGAYWGQTNTEAFF
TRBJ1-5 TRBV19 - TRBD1 TGTGCCAGTAGTGCGACAGGGGGCTTTAGCAATCAGCCCCAGCATTTT CASSATGGFSNQPQHF
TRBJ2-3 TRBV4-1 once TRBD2 TGCGCCAGCAGCGCGGGGGATGGCGACACAGATACGCAGTATTTT CASSAGDGDTDTQYF
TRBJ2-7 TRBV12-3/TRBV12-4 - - TGTGCCAGCAGTTCAAACAGGGACGTAATGGCATACGAGCAGTACTTC CASSSNRDVMAYEQYF
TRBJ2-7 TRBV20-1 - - TGCAGTGCTAGGCTAGTGGTGGGGTTCATCTCCTACGAGCAGTACTTC CSARLVVGFISYEQYF
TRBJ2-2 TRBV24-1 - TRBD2 TGTGCCACCAGTCCGACTAGCGGGGATCCTAAGAACACCGGGGAGCTGTTTTTT CATSPTSGDPKNTGELFF
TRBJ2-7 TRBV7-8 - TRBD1 TGTGCCAGCAGCCGAATAGGGGGCAGGGAAACCTACGAGCAGTACTTC CASSRIGGRETYEQYF
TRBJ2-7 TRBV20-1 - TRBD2 TGCAGTGCTAGAGCTCCCGGCGGGGGACCCTACGAGCAGTACTTC CSARAPGGGPYEQYF
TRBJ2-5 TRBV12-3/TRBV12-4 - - TGTGCCAGCAGTTCCCTAGGAGTAGAGACCCAGTACTTC CASSSLGVETQYF
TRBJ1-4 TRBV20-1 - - TGCAGTGCTAGACATAACCGGGCCTCGAATGAAAAACTGTTTTTT CSARHNRASNEKLFF
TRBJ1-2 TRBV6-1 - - TGTGCCAGCAATGGGGGGCGTAACTATGGCTACACCTTC CASNGGRNYGYTF
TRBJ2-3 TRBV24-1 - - TGTGCCACCAGTGATTCAGGGTTGGGAACAGATACGCAGTATTTT CATSDSGLGTDTQYF
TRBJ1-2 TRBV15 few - TGTGCCACCAGCAGAGATGGTAGCTTCTTATTCTATGGCTACACCTTC CATSRDGSFLFYGYTF
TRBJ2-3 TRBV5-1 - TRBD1 TGCGCCAGCAGCACAACCGGGACAGGGGACACAGATACGCAGTATTTT CASSTTGTGDTDTQYF
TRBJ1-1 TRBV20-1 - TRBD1 TGCAGTGCTAGTAGGTTCAGGGGGATCACTGAAGCTTTCTTT CSASRFRGITEAFF
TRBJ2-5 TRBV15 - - TGTGCCACCAGCAGAGATTATAGGGAGACCCAGTACTTC CATSRDYRETQYF
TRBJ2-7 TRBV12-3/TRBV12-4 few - TGTGCCAGCAGTTTAACCAGGGTCGGCGAGCAGTACTTC CASSLTRVGEQYF
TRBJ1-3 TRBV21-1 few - TGTGCCAGCAGCAAATCAGGGACTGGAAACACCATATATTTT CASSKSGTGNTIYF
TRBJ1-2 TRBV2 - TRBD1 TGTGCCAGCAGCGGGACAGGGGCCTTATTCTACACCTTC CASSGTGALFYTF
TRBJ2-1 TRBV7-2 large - TGTGCCAGCAGCTTATTTGGCAATGAGCAGTTCTTC CASSLFGNEQFF
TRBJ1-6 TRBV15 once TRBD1 TGTGCCATCAGCAGAGATCAGGGGGCAAGTTCACCCCTCCACTTT CAISRDQGASSPLHF
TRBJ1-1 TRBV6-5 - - TGTGCCAGCAGTTATAGCACGAACACTGAAGCTTTCTTT CASSYSTNTEAFF